The sequence of this T cell receptor (beta chain) was determined in a study of Graves' ophthalmopathy and Graves' hyperthyroidism. Transcripts of RNA were the source for amplifying TCR beta CDR3 regions. The library came from an HTBI-primed first-round RT-PCR and a second-round multiplex PCR. TCRdb analysed the multiplex PCR reads with MiXCR anew, one entry per CDR3 protein. The repertoire holds over a million distinct CDR3 sequences, about two fifths seen once, with 11% in the top ten. This clonotype was seen only a few times. Trimming took 0 bases from V and 1 from J, leaving 12 bases between them. Germline-derived CDR1 and CDR2 are LGHNA and YSLEER. This CDR3 comprises 16 residues. Additional autoimmune diseases, uncontrolled infections, pregnancy or lactation disqualified patients.

The chain carries TRBV4-3 and TRBJ2-5, with TRBD1 as a possible D gene (6 bases). The receptor was isolated from an adult man with Graves' hyperthyroidism. The sample taken for sequencing was peripheral blood or thyroid tissue (not recorded which). CDR3 loop: CASSQENRAIQETQYF. The CDR3 nucleotides read TGCGCCAGCAGCCAAGAAAACAGGGCAATCCAAGAGACCCAGTACTTC.